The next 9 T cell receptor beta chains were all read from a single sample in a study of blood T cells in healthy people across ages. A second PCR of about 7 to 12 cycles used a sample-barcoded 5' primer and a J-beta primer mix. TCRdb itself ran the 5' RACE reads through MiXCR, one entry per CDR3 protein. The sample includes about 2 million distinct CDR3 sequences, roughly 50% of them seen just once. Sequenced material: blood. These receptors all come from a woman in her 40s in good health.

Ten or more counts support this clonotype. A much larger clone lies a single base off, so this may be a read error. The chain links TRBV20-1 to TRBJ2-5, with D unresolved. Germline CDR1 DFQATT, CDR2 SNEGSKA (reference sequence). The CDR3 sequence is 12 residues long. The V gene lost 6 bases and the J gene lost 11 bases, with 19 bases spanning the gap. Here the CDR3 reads CSAGLLTTEQYF. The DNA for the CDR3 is TGCAGTGCCGGGCTCCTAACAACTGAGCAGTACTTC.

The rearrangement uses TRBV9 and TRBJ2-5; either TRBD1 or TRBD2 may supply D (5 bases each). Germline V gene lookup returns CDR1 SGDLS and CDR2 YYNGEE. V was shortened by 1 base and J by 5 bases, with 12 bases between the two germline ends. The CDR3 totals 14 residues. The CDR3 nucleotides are TGTGCCAGCAGCGTACTGGGGGTAGGCGAGACCCAGTACTTC. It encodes CASSVLGVGETQYF.

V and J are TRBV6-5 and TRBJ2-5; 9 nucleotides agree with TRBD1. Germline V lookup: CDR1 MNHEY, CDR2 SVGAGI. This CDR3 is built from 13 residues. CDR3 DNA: TGTGGGGTTCGGGACAGGGTTCAAGAGACCCAGTACTTC. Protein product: CGVRDRVQETQYF.

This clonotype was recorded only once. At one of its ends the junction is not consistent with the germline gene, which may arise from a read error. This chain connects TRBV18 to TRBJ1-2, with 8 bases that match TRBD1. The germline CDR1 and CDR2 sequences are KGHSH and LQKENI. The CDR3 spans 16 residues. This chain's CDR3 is CAGSTGTGPSFYGYTF. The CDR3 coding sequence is TGTGCCGGCTCAACGGGGACAGGCCCCTCATTCTATGGCTACACCTTC.

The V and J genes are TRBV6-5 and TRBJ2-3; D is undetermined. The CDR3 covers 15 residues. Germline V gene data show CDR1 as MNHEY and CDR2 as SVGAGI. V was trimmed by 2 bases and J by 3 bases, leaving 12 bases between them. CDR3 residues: CASSYGPSRTDTQYF. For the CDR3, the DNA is TGTGCCAGCAGTTACGGGCCCTCCAGGACAGATACGCAGTATTTT.

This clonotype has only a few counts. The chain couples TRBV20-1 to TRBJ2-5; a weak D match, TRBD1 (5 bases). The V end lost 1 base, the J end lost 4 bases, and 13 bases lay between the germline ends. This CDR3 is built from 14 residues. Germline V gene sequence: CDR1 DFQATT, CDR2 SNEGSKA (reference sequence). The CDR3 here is CSARGIQVGETQYF. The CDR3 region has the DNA TGCAGTGCTAGAGGCATACAGGTGGGAGAGACCCAGTACTTC.

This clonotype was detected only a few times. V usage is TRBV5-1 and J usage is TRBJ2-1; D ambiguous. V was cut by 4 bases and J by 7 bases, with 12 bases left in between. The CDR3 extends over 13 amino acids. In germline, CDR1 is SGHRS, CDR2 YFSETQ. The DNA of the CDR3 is TGCGCCAGCAGCCCCCAATTCGGGAATGAGCAGTTCTTC. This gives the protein CASSPQFGNEQFF. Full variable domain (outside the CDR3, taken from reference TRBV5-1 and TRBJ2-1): KAGVTQTPRYLIKTRGQQVTLSCSPISGHRSVSWYQQTPGQGLQFLFEYFSETQRNKGNFPGRFSGRQFSNSRSEMNVSTLELGDSALYLCASSPQFGNEQFFGPGTRLTVL.

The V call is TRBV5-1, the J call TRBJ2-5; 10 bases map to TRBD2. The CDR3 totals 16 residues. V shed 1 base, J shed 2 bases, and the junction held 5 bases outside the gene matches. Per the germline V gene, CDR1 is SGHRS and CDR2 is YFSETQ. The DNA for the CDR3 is TGCGCCAGCAGCTTGATAGCGGGGGGACTTCAAGAGACCCAGTACTTC. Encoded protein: CASSLIAGGLQETQYF.

CDR3 in amino acids: CASSHDTGTANSPLHF. The CDR3 DNA reads as TGCGCCAGCAGCCACGACACCGGGACAGCCAATTCACCCCTCCACTTT. The chain carries TRBV4-3 and TRBJ1-6; 7 nucleotides line up with TRBD1. Germline assignment: CDR1 LGHNA and CDR2 YSLEER. The CDR3 contains 16 residues. Germline trimming cut 3 bases from V and 7 bases from J; bases unmatched to any gene: 9.